This TCR beta chain was recorded in a study of control samples from healthy donors and cancer patients. The CDR3 totals 16 residues. Per the germline V gene, CDR1 is ENHRY and CDR2 is SYGVKD. Trimming cost V 0 bases and J 0 bases, with 11 bases left between them. Repertoires were generated with immunoSEQ multiplex PCR, while TCRdb's copy carries only in-frame clones and drops some. Here the sample spans about 75,000 clones, 84% being singletons. The sequence derives from a man between 50 and 59 years old in good health. The chain carries TRBV10-3 and TRBJ1-1; a possible D gene is TRBD1 (6 bases). The sequenced sample consisted of blood. CDR3 residues: CAISESRRGVNTEAFF. The CDR3 region has the DNA TGTGCCATCAGTGAGTCGCGAAGGGGGGTGAACACTGAAGCTTTCTTT.